Following are 28 T cell receptor beta chains from one sample sequenced in a study of cytomegalovirus exposure and HLA in healthy donors. Vbeta (60) and Jbeta (13) primers were used in the PCR. The assay was immunoSEQ multiplex PCR, and TCRdb's table has in-frame clones only and misses some. The sample records around 170,000 clones, more than 75% being singletons. Input material: PBMCs. Receptor source: a man aged 40-50 years in good health and CMV-seronegative.

Notes on this clone: Mismatch with germline at one junction end may stem from a read error. The chain has TRBV15 and TRBJ2-5, with 8 bases aligning to TRBD1. This CDR3 contains 14 residues. In germline, CDR1 is LNHNV, CDR2 YYDKDF (reference sequence). CDR3 sequence reads: CATSRERLDRVHHF. The CDR3 DNA sequence: TGTGCCACCAGCAGAGAGAGGCTGGACAGGGTGCACCACTTC.

This clone showed up just once. V is TRBV28 and J is TRBJ2-5, with D possibly TRBD1 on 6 matching bases. CDR1 MDHEN and CDR2 SYDVKM come from the germline V gene. This CDR3 is 15 amino acids long. Trimming left V 4 bases short and J 2 bases short, with 14 bases between. The DNA of the CDR3 is TGTGCCAGCAGTTCCCTCGGGACAATACAAGAGACCCAGTACTTC. Translation gives CASSSLGTIQETQYF.

This rearrangement joins TRBV30 to TRBJ1-2; maybe TRBD1 (6 bases). Trimming cost V 5 bases and J 4 bases, with 17 bases left between them. The length of the CDR3 is 14 residues. Germline V gene sequence: CDR1 GTSNPN, CDR2 SVGIG (reference sequence). CDR3 protein: CAWPGTKLAYGYTF. The CDR3 DNA reads TGTGCCTGGCCCGGGACAAAGCTTGCCTATGGCTACACCTTC.

This clone was seen once. This sequence joins TRBV27 and TRBJ1-1; D is uncertain. Trimming removed 5 bases at V and 5 bases at J, with 12 bases between. The CDR3 has 13 amino acids. The germline V gene has CDR1 MNHEY and CDR2 SMNVEV (reference sequence). The DNA of the CDR3 is TGTGCCAGCAGTAGAGCGGTCGCTACTGAAGCTTTCTTT. Translation: CASSRAVATEAFF.

This clone has a single count. The V call is TRBV11-1, the J call TRBJ2-7, with TRBD2 matching 10 bases. The CDR3 is made up of 17 amino acids. After removal of 5 bases from V and 0 bases from J, the junction contained 10 bases not matched to a gene. The germline V gene has CDR1 SGHAT and CDR2 FQDESV (reference sequence). The CDR3 region has the DNA TGTGCCAGCAGCCAAAGATGGACTAGCGGACCCTCCTACGAGCAGTACTTC. It encodes CASSQRWTSGPSYEQYF.

The chain uses TRBV5-4 and TRBJ2-2, with TRBD2 matching over 13 bases. CDR3 length: 16 amino acids. J lost 6 bases, V lost 4 bases, and 6 bases had no gene match. CDR1 is SGHNT and CDR2 is YYREEE in the germline V gene (reference sequence). The CDR3 protein is CASSATSGRAPGELFF. In DNA, the CDR3 is TGTGCCAGCAGCGCAACTAGCGGGAGGGCCCCCGGGGAGCTGTTTTTT.

V usage is TRBV7-9 and J usage is TRBJ1-1; TRBD1 matches at 12 bases. CDR1 is SEHNR, CDR2 FQNEAQ, per germline (reference sequence). The CDR3 extends over 14 amino acids. Trimming at V came to 5 bases and at J to 7 bases, leaving 5 bases not matched to a gene. The CDR3: CASSPGTGGFEAFF. CDR3 bases: TGTGCCAGCAGCCCAGGGACAGGGGGCTTTGAAGCTTTCTTT. The full variable domain, rest sourced from reference TRBV7-9 and TRBJ1-1, is DTGVSQNPRHKITKRGQNVTFRCDPISEHNRLYWYRQTLGQGPEFLTYFQNEAQLEKSRLLSDRFSAERPKGSFSTLEIQRTEQGDSAMYLCASSPGTGGFEAFFGQGTRLTVV.

This clone was observed a handful of times. V is TRBV30 and J is TRBJ1-2, with 8 positions matching TRBD1. Germline CDR1 reads GTSNPN; CDR2 reads SVGIG (reference sequence). This CDR3 is 11 amino acids long. The J segment lost 8 bases and the V segment lost 7 bases, leaving 6 bases of the junction unmatched. CDR3 residues: CASTGEDGYTF. The CDR3, as DNA: TGTGCCTCGACAGGGGAAGACGGCTACACCTTC.

The chain combines TRBV6-5 with TRBJ2-2, with D possibly matching TRBD1 (6 bases). V dropped 6 bases and J dropped 2 bases, with 13 bases sitting between them. CDR1 is MNHEY, CDR2 SVGAGI, per germline. The CDR3 consists of 15 residues. The CDR3 is CASRPGTSNTGELFF. The CDR3 nucleotides are TGTGCCAGCAGACCCGGGACAAGTAACACCGGGGAGCTGTTTTTT.

This chain joins TRBV7-2 and TRBJ1-1, with a possible D match to TRBD1 (5 bases). The length of the CDR3 is 17 residues. CDR1 is SGHTA, CDR2 FQGNSA, per germline. The V end lost 1 base, the J end lost 5 bases, and 20 bases lay between the germline ends. CDR3 DNA: TGTGCCAGCAGCTTAGACCCGCCCAGGGCGATGAGGACTGAAGCTTTCTTT. Protein product: CASSLDPPRAMRTEAFF.

This clone appeared once. The chain carries TRBV19 and TRBJ2-1, with 7 bases that match TRBD2. The CDR3 sequence is 14 residues long. Losses at the gene ends were 6 bases for V and 9 bases for J; bases not matched to a gene: 11. Germline CDR1 is LNHDA and CDR2 is SQIVND (reference sequence). Here the CDR3 reads CASSPILATREQFF. CDR3 bases: TGTGCCAGTAGCCCGATACTAGCGACACGTGAGCAGTTCTTC.

The V and J genes are TRBV27 and TRBJ1-2, with 7 bases identical to TRBD1. Per the germline V gene, CDR1 is MNHEY and CDR2 is SMNVEV (reference sequence). The CDR3 runs to 14 residues. Germline trimming cut 5 bases from V and 4 bases from J; bases unmatched to any gene: 7. CDR3 in amino acids: CASSPGQAFYGYTF. CDR3 coding DNA: TGTGCCAGCAGTCCCGGACAGGCCTTCTATGGCTACACCTTC.

In DNA form, the CDR3 reads TGTGCCAGCAGTAACCTTCGGCGGGGCGGAGAGACCCAGTACTTC. This sequence encodes CASSNLRRGGETQYF. This sequence joins TRBV2 and TRBJ2-5; tentatively, D is TRBD2 (6 bases). Trimming took 5 bases from V and 4 from J, leaving 17 bases between them. The CDR3 has 15 amino acids. Germline CDR1 is SNHLY and CDR2 is FYNNEI. Drawing the rest from reference TRBV2 and TRBJ2-5, the complete variable domain is EPEVTQTPSHQVTQMGQEVILRCVPISNHLYFYWYRQILGQKVEFLVSFYNNEISEKSEIFDDQFSVERPDGSNFTLKIRSTKLEDSAMYFCASSNLRRGGETQYFGPGTRLLVL.

This sequence joins TRBV7-2 and TRBJ2-3; 12 positions match TRBD2. The CDR3 spans 19 residues. Germline loops: CDR1 SGHTA, CDR2 FQGNSA. Trimming removed 0 bases from V and 0 bases from J; junction bases left unmatched: 7. Here the CDR3 reads CASSLAASGGGPSTDTQYF. CDR3 DNA sequence: TGTGCCAGCAGCTTAGCGGCTAGCGGGGGGGGGCCTAGCACAGATACGCAGTATTTT. Complete variable domain (other parts from reference TRBV7-2 and TRBJ2-3): GAGVSQSPSNKVTEKGKDVELRCDPISGHTALYWYRQSLGQGLEFLIYFQGNSAPDKSGLPSDRFSAERTGGSVSTLTIQRTQQEDSAVYLCASSLAASGGGPSTDTQYFGPGTRLTVL.

The V gene is TRBV7-2, the J gene TRBJ1-2; TRBD1 is a possible D gene (5 bases). Germline V gene sequence: CDR1 SGHTA, CDR2 FQGNSA. The CDR3 is 13 amino acids. Deletions cut 1 base from V and 4 bases from J, with 7 bases between. CDR3: CASSLGQGYGYTF. Here the CDR3 DNA reads TGTGCCAGCAGCTTAGGGCAGGGCTATGGCTACACCTTC.

This chain links TRBV16 with TRBJ2-1; perhaps TRBD2 as D (6 bases). V lost 2 bases to trimming and J lost 2 bases, with 7 bases between them. The CDR3 consists of 14 residues. Germline loops: CDR1 KGHSY, CDR2 FQNENV. In DNA, the CDR3 is TGTGCCAGCAGCCAAGGCGGGACCTACAATGAGCAGTTCTTC. This sequence encodes CASSQGGTYNEQFF.

The V gene is TRBV29-1, the J gene TRBJ2-7; possibly TRBD2 for D (7 bases). Germline CDR1 reads SQVTM; CDR2 reads ANQGSEA. CDR3 length equals 15 residues. V was clipped by 6 bases and J by 0 bases, with 18 bases between them. CDR3: CSVTGGDQVSYEQYF. The DNA of the CDR3 is TGCAGCGTAACGGGGGGCGATCAAGTCTCCTACGAGCAGTACTTC.

The chain employs TRBV6-5 and TRBJ1-2; 9 bases are shared with TRBD1. V lost 6 bases, J lost 2 bases, and 4 bases stayed unmatched. This CDR3 contains 14 residues. CDR1 is MNHEY and CDR2 is SVGAGI in the germline V gene. The DNA of the CDR3 is TGTGCCAGCAGCCGGGACAGGGAGAACTATGGCTACACCTTC. Protein sequence: CASSRDRENYGYTF.

The table lists this clone with a count of one. The gene calls are TRBV7-2 and TRBJ2-5; D possibly corresponds to TRBD2 (5 bases). V lost 6 bases and J lost 2, with 10 bases in between. Germline V lookup: CDR1 SGHTA, CDR2 FQGNSA. The CDR3 is 13 residues long. CDR3 sequence reads: CASRDRTQETQYF. The DNA of the CDR3 is TGTGCCAGCAGGGATCGGACTCAAGAGACCCAGTACTTC.

The chain joins TRBV4-1 to TRBJ2-1, with D tentatively TRBD1 (5 bases). The CDR3 runs to 18 residues. Germline V gene data show CDR1 as MGHRA and CDR2 as YSYEKL. Trimming shortened V by 2 bases and J by 0 bases, and 17 bases separated the two germline ends. CDR3 bases: TGCGCCAGCAGCCAATATTCCCCAGGGTCGAACTCCTACAATGAGCAGTTCTTC. Translation gives CASSQYSPGSNSYNEQFF.

The V and J genes are TRBV4-1 and TRBJ2-3; possibly TRBD1 for D (6 bases). Per the germline V gene, CDR1 is MGHRA and CDR2 is YSYEKL. The CDR3 runs to 15 residues. Trimming removed 6 bases at V and 4 bases at J, with 17 bases between. The CDR3: CASRPTGSRADTQYF. DNA of the CDR3: TGCGCCAGCAGGCCTACAGGGTCCCGCGCAGATACGCAGTATTTT.

J is TRBJ1-2 and V is TRBV15; 11 positions match TRBD1. The length of the CDR3 is 14 residues. The ends lost 4 bases at V and 8 bases at J; junction bases unmatched: 6. The germline V gene has CDR1 LNHNV and CDR2 YYDKDF (reference sequence). The CDR3 DNA follows: TGTGCCACCAGCACCGGACAGGGGGCAGGAGGCTACACCTTC. Translating gives CATSTGQGAGGYTF. Full variable domain (outside the CDR3, taken from reference TRBV15 and TRBJ1-2): DAMVIQNPRYQVTQFGKPVTLSCSQTLNHNVMYWYQQKSSQAPKLLFHYYDKDFNNEADTPDNFQSRRPNTSFCFLDIRSPGLGDTAMYLCATSTGQGAGGYTFGSGTRLTVV.

CDR3 sequence: CASRRDPDQSETQYF. CDR3 DNA: TGTGCCAGCAGGCGGGACCCAGACCAATCGGAGACCCAGTACTTC. This chain joins TRBV9 and TRBJ2-5; a weak D match, TRBD2 (6 bases). Looked up from germline, CDR1 is SGDLS and CDR2 is YYNGEE. The V end lost 5 bases, the J end lost 5 bases, and 19 bases lay between the germline ends. This CDR3 contains 15 residues.

J is TRBJ1-2 and V is TRBV29-1, with 8 bases aligning to TRBD1. The CDR3 is 13 amino acids. Germline-derived CDR1 and CDR2 are SQVTM and ANQGSEA. The V segment lost 2 bases and the J segment 4 bases; nucleotides outside the gene matches: 3. As DNA, the CDR3 is TGCAGCGTTGAATACGGACAGGGCTATGGCTACACCTTC. Translating gives CSVEYGQGYGYTF.

The chain recombines TRBV4-1 with TRBJ2-3; tentative D call: TRBD2 (5 bases). The length of the CDR3 is 16 residues. The ends were cut back, 1 base at V and 0 bases at J, with 11 bases in the middle. The germline V gene encodes CDR1 MGHRA and CDR2 YSYEKL. The CDR3 protein is CASSQVLASSTDTQYF. DNA for the CDR3: TGCGCCAGCAGCCAAGTCCTAGCCTCTAGCACAGATACGCAGTATTTT.

The rearrangement links TRBV6-6 to TRBJ2-5; TRBD2 matches 7 bases. This CDR3 is built from 14 residues. Germline V gives CDR1 MNHNY, CDR2 SVGAGI (reference sequence). With V trimmed by 7 bases and J by 9 bases, 14 bases remained unmatched. DNA of the CDR3: TGTGCCAGCACCCAAAGCGGGACCAAACCGTCCCAGTACTTC. It codes for CASTQSGTKPSQYF.

V and J are TRBV4-3 and TRBJ1-6; 8 bases are shared with TRBD1. Germline V gene lookup returns CDR1 LGHNA and CDR2 YSLEER. This CDR3 has 17 amino acids. V shed 1 base and J 7 bases; nucleotides not matched to a gene: 9. This CDR3 is CASSQAGLGQVNSPLHF. In DNA form, the CDR3 reads TGCGCCAGCAGCCAAGCCGGCCTGGGACAGGTGAATTCACCCCTCCACTTT.

This chain joins TRBV27 and TRBJ2-5; D perhaps matches TRBD1 (6 bases). CDR3 length: 14 amino acids. Trimming left V 5 bases short and J 5 bases short, with 15 bases between. Germline V gene lookup returns CDR1 MNHEY and CDR2 SMNVEV (reference sequence). The CDR3 region has the DNA TGTGCCAGCAGTACCCGACAGGCCACGGAGACCCAGTACTTC. Translating gives CASSTRQATETQYF.